These 24 T cell receptor beta chains were sequenced from one sample in a study of blood T cell repertoires in COVID-19 (dated by TCRdb to about 2020). The library relied on the immunoSEQ multiplex PCR assay. What TCRdb holds here is the immuneACCESS table cut down to in-frame rearrangements. Part of the clones is not present; checked against another copy, under half of the missing clones reflect an unresolved V gene, and the others are unexplained. For this sample the table gives roughly 230,000 clones, of which about 86% were detected only once. The ten largest clones represent around 4% of the sample. Sequencing used peripheral blood. The source of these receptors is a man aged 45-65 years with active or convalescent COVID-19.

The genes are TRBV7-9 and TRBJ2-7, with D possibly matching TRBD2 (6 bases). V was pared by 0 bases and J by 6 bases, with 6 bases between. The V gene's germline CDR1 is SEHNR and CDR2 FQNEAQ (reference sequence). This CDR3 comprises 12 residues. CDR3 nucleotide sequence: TGTGCCAGCAGCTTAGCGCGGGGCGAGCAGTACTTC. It translates to CASSLARGEQYF.

The rearrangement joins TRBV6-2 or TRBV6-3 to TRBJ2-1; D might be TRBD2 (5 bases). Germline CDR1 and CDR2: MNHEY and SVGEGT. This CDR3 contains 12 residues. Trimming took 6 bases from V and 8 from J, leaving 11 bases between them. The CDR3 sequence is CASSLLGDEQFF. DNA for the CDR3: TGTGCCAGCAGCCTCCTCGGGGATGAGCAGTTCTTC.

With respect to this clone: One junction end does not reproduce the germline sequence, and a read error may be involved. The chain uses TRBV23-1 and TRBJ1-1; D might be TRBD1 (6 bases). TRBV23-1 is an open reading frame, and its role is uncertain. The CDR3 is 14 amino acids. For the CDR3, the DNA is TGCGCCCGCAGGACAGCGTGGACGAACACTGAAGCTTTCTTT. Its protein product is CARRTAWTNTEAFF.

The chain combines TRBV7-7 with TRBJ2-1; 9 positions agree with TRBD2. V lost 2 bases and J lost 9; bases outside the gene matches: 8. This CDR3 comprises 15 residues. Germline V lookup: CDR1 SSHAT, CDR2 FNYEAQ (reference sequence). The CDR3 here is CASSLYSGGPGEQFF. The DNA for the CDR3 is TGTGCCAGCAGCTTATACAGCGGGGGGCCGGGTGAGCAGTTCTTC.

The chain links TRBV10-3 to TRBJ2-7; the D is unclear. V lost 2 bases and J lost 3, with 5 bases in between. There are 12 residues in the CDR3. The germline gives CDR1 ENHRY, CDR2 SYGVKD. The CDR3 loop reads CAISEQNYEQYF. CDR3 sequence (DNA): TGTGCCATCAGTGAGCAAAACTACGAGCAGTACTTC.

The chain carries TRBV5-6 and TRBJ2-1; 8 bases fit TRBD2. CDR3 length: 16 residues. V dropped 0 bases and J dropped 0; count of bases not matched to a gene: 2. Germline V CDR1 and CDR2: SGHDT, YYEEEE. CDR3 bases: TGTGCCAGCAGCTTGGGCGGGACTAGCTCCTACAATGAGCAGTTCTTC. This translates into CASSLGGTSSYNEQFF.

V and J are TRBV6-4 and TRBJ2-1; TRBD1 might be the D (5 bases). Germline V lookup: CDR1 MRHNA, CDR2 SNTAGT. V gave up 3 bases and J gave up 4 bases, with 7 bases separating them. CDR3 length: 13 residues. CDR3: CASSEQEYNEQFF. The DNA for the CDR3 is TGTGCCAGCAGTGAACAGGAATACAATGAGCAGTTCTTC.

The chain carries TRBV7-8 and TRBJ2-1, with D perhaps TRBD1 (6 bases). The CDR3 length is 14 residues. Germline V CDR1 and CDR2: SGHVS, FQNEAQ. V lost 5 bases to trimming and J lost 6 bases, with 14 bases between them. CDR3 loop: CASSPDRRVNEQFF. For the CDR3, the DNA is TGTGCCAGCAGCCCTGACAGGCGGGTCAATGAGCAGTTCTTC.

The rearrangement uses TRBV7-3 and TRBJ1-1; no definite D call. Trimming pared 5 bases from V and 2 bases from J, leaving 9 bases between. Per the germline V gene, CDR1 is SGHTA and CDR2 is FQGTGA. The CDR3 is made up of 13 amino acids. CDR3 coding DNA: TGTGCCAGCAGCGTACAGAGTAACACTGAAGCTTTCTTT. The encoded protein is CASSVQSNTEAFF.

This chain joins TRBV5-1 and TRBJ1-1; TRBD1 might be the D (5 bases). The germline V gene encodes CDR1 SGHRS and CDR2 YFSETQ. Trimming cost V 0 bases and J 8 bases, with 8 bases left between them. The CDR3 sequence is 12 residues long. In DNA form, the CDR3 reads TGCGCCAGCAGCTTGGGTACAGGAGAAGCTTTCTTT. It specifies CASSLGTGEAFF. Variable domain in full (rest from reference TRBV5-1 and TRBJ1-1): KAGVTQTPRYLIKTRGQQVTLSCSPISGHRSVSWYQQTPGQGLQFLFEYFSETQRNKGNFPGRFSGRQFSNSRSEMNVSTLELGDSALYLCASSLGTGEAFFGQGTRLTVV.

V usage is TRBV7-3 and J usage is TRBJ1-6; D unclear. The germline CDR1 and CDR2 sequences are SGHTA and FQGTGA. The germline V and J ends were trimmed by 0 bases and 7 bases, with 7 bases remaining between them. The CDR3 has 14 amino acids. This chain's CDR3 is CASSLTLRNSPLHF. CDR3 sequence (DNA): TGTGCCAGCAGCTTAACGTTGAGGAATTCACCCCTCCACTTT.

J is TRBJ2-2 and V is TRBV13, with D possibly matching TRBD1 (5 bases). The CDR3 covers 13 residues. Per the germline V gene, CDR1 is PRHDT and CDR2 is FYEKMQ (reference sequence). Trimming shortened V by 2 bases and J by 5 bases, and 6 bases separated the two germline ends. CDR3 residues: CASSLYRTGELFF. In nucleotides, the CDR3 is TGTGCCAGCAGCTTATACAGGACCGGGGAGCTGTTTTTT.

The chain combines TRBV7-2 with TRBJ1-3; D gene ambiguous. CDR3 length equals 14 residues. The germline CDR1 and CDR2 sequences are SGHTA and FQGNSA. The V gene lost 7 bases and the J gene lost 1 base, with 11 bases spanning the gap. The CDR3 reads CASTLRFSGNTIYF. CDR3 sequence (DNA): TGTGCCAGCACCCTAAGATTTTCTGGAAACACCATATATTTT. The full variable domain, with the rest looked up from reference TRBV7-2 and TRBJ1-3, is GAGVSQSPSNKVTEKGKDVELRCDPISGHTALYWYRQSLGQGLEFLIYFQGNSAPDKSGLPSDRFSAERTGGSVSTLTIQRTQQEDSAVYLCASTLRFSGNTIYFGEGSWLTVV.

CDR3 DNA sequence: TGCGCCAGCAGTCACCCCCAGGGTGGAGGGACCGGGGAGCTGTTTTTT. Translation: CASSHPQGGGTGELFF. V usage is TRBV23-1 and J usage is TRBJ2-2, with a possible D match to TRBD2 (6 bases). TRBV23-1 is designated an ORF whose function remains uncertain. CDR3 size: 16 residues. Trimming cost V 3 bases and J 5 bases, with 16 bases left between them.

This sequence joins TRBV13 and TRBJ2-1; D possibly corresponds to TRBD2 (5 bases). V gave up 5 bases and J gave up 2 bases, with 10 bases separating them. The CDR3 extends over 14 amino acids. Germline V gives CDR1 PRHDT, CDR2 FYEKMQ (reference sequence). The CDR3, as DNA: TGTGCCAGCAGCCGGTGGACTGCCTACAATGAGCAGTTCTTC. Translation: CASSRWTAYNEQFF.

The chain carries TRBV7-8 and TRBJ2-7; a weak D match, TRBD1 (5 bases). Germline V CDR1 and CDR2: SGHVS, FQNEAQ. This CDR3 contains 14 residues. Trimming took 3 bases from V and 6 from J, leaving 15 bases between them. Written as DNA, the CDR3 is TGTGCCAGCAGCTTTCCAGGGCAGGCCTCCGAGCAGTACTTC. The encoded protein is CASSFPGQASEQYF. The full variable domain, rest sourced from reference TRBV7-8 and TRBJ2-7, is GAGVSQSPRYKVAKRGQDVALRCDPISGHVSLFWYQQALGQGPEFLTYFQNEAQLDKSGLPSDRFFAERPEGSVSTLKIQRTQQEDSAVYLCASSFPGQASEQYFGPGTRLTVT.

The chain uses TRBV7-2 and TRBJ1-1, with TRBD1 as a possible D gene (5 bases). Germline V CDR1 and CDR2: SGHTA, FQGNSA. The CDR3 extends over 13 amino acids. Trimming took 5 bases from V and 6 from J, leaving 13 bases between them. CDR3 bases: TGTGCCAGCAGCCCCGACAGTCTGGCTGAAGCTTTCTTT. This encodes CASSPDSLAEAFF.

The chain carries TRBV3-1 (or the pseudogene TRBV3-2) and TRBJ2-5; TRBD2 matches 12 bases. The CDR3 runs to 17 residues. V gave up 0 bases and J gave up 5 bases; unmatched junction bases: 7. CDR1 LGHDT and CDR2 YNNKEL come from the germline V gene (reference sequence). The CDR3 DNA is TGTGCCAGCAGCCAAGATCGGCTAGCGGGGGGGAGGGAGACCCAGTACTTC. Translation gives CASSQDRLAGGRETQYF.

CDR3 sequence reads: CASSQHGWTGDPYEQYF. Written as DNA, the CDR3 is TGTGCCAGTAGTCAGCATGGTTGGACAGGGGACCCCTACGAGCAGTACTTC. The chain employs TRBV19 and TRBJ2-7; 9 bases match TRBD1. V shed 5 bases, J shed 2 bases, and the junction held 13 bases outside the gene matches. The CDR3 totals 17 residues. Germline values: CDR1 LNHDA, CDR2 SQIVND (reference sequence).

The genes are TRBV19 and TRBJ1-4; D might be TRBD1 (6 bases). Per germline, CDR1 LNHDA and CDR2 SQIVND (reference sequence). V was clipped by 6 bases and J by 8 bases, with 10 bases between them. The length of the CDR3 is 12 residues. The CDR3 spells CASRGAWEKLFF. In DNA, the CDR3 is TGTGCCAGTAGGGGGGCTTGGGAAAAACTGTTTTTT.

The CDR3 sequence is CASSLGTVAGELFF. The DNA for the CDR3 is TGTGCCAGCAGTTTAGGGACAGTGGCCGGGGAGCTGTTTTTT. The V and J genes are TRBV28 and TRBJ2-2; TRBD1 matches at 7 bases. The CDR3 length is 14 residues. Germline V lookup: CDR1 MDHEN, CDR2 SYDVKM. The V and J ends lost 2 bases and 6 bases, in that order; junction bases with no gene match: 3.

V and J are TRBV12-3 or TRBV12-4 and TRBJ1-2; unclear D gene. V was pared by 2 bases and J by 3 bases, with 7 bases between. The CDR3 is 13 amino acids. CDR3 region: CASSLFGDYGYTF. The CDR3 coding sequence is TGTGCCAGCAGTTTATTCGGAGACTATGGCTACACCTTC.

The V and J genes are TRBV6-5 and TRBJ1-5, with 8 bases identical to TRBD1. The V segment lost 6 bases and the J segment 5 bases; nucleotides outside the gene matches: 3. CDR3 size: 13 residues. Germline CDR1 MNHEY, CDR2 SVGAGI. The CDR3 nucleotides read TGTGCCAGCAGGGACAGGGACGATCAGCCCCAGCATTTT. It translates to CASRDRDDQPQHF.

The genes are TRBV6-5 and TRBJ1-5; 10 positions match TRBD1. V dropped 10 bases and J dropped 5; count of bases not matched to a gene: 11. The CDR3 consists of 15 residues. The germline V gene has CDR1 MNHEY and CDR2 SVGAGI. CDR3 DNA sequence: TGTGCCATCCCGGGGGACAGGGGAAGGGATCAGCCCCAGCATTTT. Its protein product is CAIPGDRGRDQPQHF.